A single T cell receptor (beta chain) is shown here with its context. Time point reported: after dendritic cell vaccination, including at tumor progression/relapse. PBMC sampling occurred before vaccination, two weeks after the third dose, and at progression. This sample is drawn from a study of glioma-infiltrating T cells after dendritic cell vaccination. The wider study: Monocyte-derived dendritic cells, cultured 7 to 8 days with IL-4 and GM-CSF, were pulsed with autologous tumor lysate.

The CDR3 has 15 residues. V was shortened by 3 bases and J by 1 base, with 12 bases between the two germline ends. Germline assignment: CDR1 KGHSH and CDR2 LQKENI. The protocol was immunoSEQ multiplex PCR, while the TCRdb copy is restricted to in-frame clones and leaves out a portion. The sample carries about 82,000 clones, 83% recorded once. The V gene is TRBV18, the J gene TRBJ1-1; no clear D. The origin of this receptor is a human donor with glioblastoma. Sample: blood, taken after dendritic cell vaccination. The CDR3 loop is CASSPEGGKNTEAFF. The CDR3 nucleotides are TGTGCCAGCTCACCCGAAGGCGGCAAGAACACTGAAGCTTTCTTT.